These 14 T cell receptor beta chains came from one sample sequenced in a study of T-cell memory formation after mild COVID-19. MiXCR, applied by TCRdb to the 5' RACE reads, yields one record per CDR3 protein. This table holds about 290,000 distinct CDR3 sequences, 15% to 20% found once. The sample was PBMCs or a T cell subset sorted from them (not recorded which). The receptor set was obtained from a man between 18 and 35 years old who had mild COVID-19 (a few samples of this study predate the infection). Cell type and time point are not known.

The table lists this clonotype with a few counts. The genes are TRBV11-2 and TRBJ1-3; D is unresolved. CDR3 length: 16 residues. CDR1 and CDR2 from the germline V gene are SGHAT and FQNNGV. With 10 bases removed from V and 0 bases from J, the gap between germline ends came to 19 bases. As DNA, the CDR3 is TGTGCCACCACGCCCGAGGCCCCTTACTCTGGAAACACCATATATTTT. It yields the protein CATTPEAPYSGNTIYF.

The chain employs TRBV7-2 and TRBJ1-6; D is unresolved. The V gene lost 3 bases and the J gene lost 8 bases, with 14 bases spanning the gap. The CDR3 contains 15 residues. The germline V gene has CDR1 SGHTA and CDR2 FQGNSA. The CDR3 region is CASSLMATGHSPLHF. CDR3 coding DNA: TGTGCCAGCAGCTTGATGGCCACGGGTCATTCACCCCTCCACTTT.

The table lists this clonotype with a few counts. The rearrangement links TRBV12-3 or TRBV12-4 to TRBJ2-3; TRBD2 aligns across 8 bases. The CDR3 has 15 residues. V lost 6 bases, J lost 5 bases, and 10 bases stayed unmatched. This CDR3 is CASRGLSGGIDTQYF. The CDR3 DNA is TGTGCCAGCAGAGGCCTAAGCGGGGGCATAGATACGCAGTATTTT.

This clonotype was detected many times. DNA for the CDR3: TGTGCCACCAGCAGAGACCTGGGGTGGGACACTGAAGCTTTCTTT. Its translation: CATSRDLGWDTEAFF. The chain carries TRBV15 and TRBJ1-1; D gene unclear. The germline CDR1 and CDR2 sequences are LNHNV and YYDKDF (reference sequence). V was trimmed by 0 bases and J by 3 bases, leaving 11 bases between them. The CDR3 is 15 residues long.

This clonotype was seen a handful of times. The chain links TRBV7-2 to TRBJ2-3; D perhaps matches TRBD2 (6 bases). The CDR3 consists of 15 residues. The V end was cut by 1 base, the J end by 0 bases, with 8 bases between. Germline loops: CDR1 SGHTA, CDR2 FQGNSA. As DNA, the CDR3 is TGTGCCAGCAGCTTAGGGGGGACTAGCACAGATACGCAGTATTTT. Amino acids: CASSLGGTSTDTQYF.

This clonotype has more than one count but fewer than ten. The chain joins TRBV6-5 to TRBJ2-5, with D maybe TRBD2 (7 bases). This CDR3 has 15 residues. The germline V and J ends were trimmed by 3 bases and 1 base, with 12 bases remaining between them. Per the germline V gene, CDR1 is MNHEY and CDR2 is SVGAGI. In DNA form, the CDR3 reads TGTGCCAGCAGTTATTACGGGGGGCTCCAAGAGACCCAGTACTTC. Encoded protein: CASSYYGGLQETQYF.

The chain combines TRBV20-1 with TRBJ1-1; D is unresolved. Per the germline V gene, CDR1 is DFQATT and CDR2 is SNEGSKA (reference sequence). The CDR3 runs to 13 residues. The V and J ends lost 0 bases and 8 bases respectively, with 13 bases between them. CDR3 coding DNA: TGCAGTGCTAGAGATCGATTCGGACTGGAAGCTTTCTTT. Translated, it gives CSARDRFGLEAFF.

This clonotype was observed a few times. The chain carries TRBV30 and TRBJ1-1; 8 nucleotides agree with TRBD1. CDR1 GTSNPN and CDR2 SVGIG come from the germline V gene (reference sequence). After removal of 0 bases from V and 6 bases from J, the junction contained 9 bases not matched to a gene. The CDR3 totals 15 residues. CDR3 residues: CAWSVPPDRAPEAFF. CDR3 DNA: TGTGCCTGGAGTGTCCCCCCGGACAGGGCCCCTGAAGCTTTCTTT.

This clonotype was seen many times. This rearrangement joins TRBV5-1 to TRBJ2-3; D is perhaps TRBD1 (5 bases). CDR1 and CDR2 from the germline V gene are SGHRS and YFSETQ. The CDR3 has 15 residues. Trimming stripped 1 base from V and 4 bases from J, with 13 bases between. The CDR3 DNA reads as TGCGCCAGCAGCTTGCTACAGGCGGTAGCAGATACGCAGTATTTT. Amino acid sequence: CASSLLQAVADTQYF.

The chain uses TRBV12-3 or TRBV12-4 and TRBJ2-1; TRBD2 might be the D (6 bases). V gave up 6 bases and J gave up 8 bases, with 17 bases separating them. The CDR3 is 14 residues long. CDR3 sequence (DNA): TGTGCCAGCAGCCATAGGACTATTTGGGATGAGCAGTTCTTC. Protein product: CASSHRTIWDEQFF.

This chain connects TRBV4-3 to TRBJ2-7; the match to TRBD2 covers 9 bases. The J segment lost 1 base and the V segment lost 1 base, leaving 2 bases of the junction unmatched. The CDR3 contains 15 residues. CDR1 and CDR2 (germline): LGHNA, YSLEER. DNA for the CDR3: TGCGCCAGCAGCCAAGTGCTAGCGGGGTCCTACGAGCAGTACTTC. Amino acid sequence: CASSQVLAGSYEQYF.

CDR3 in amino acids: CASSRFTNPVSYEQYF. The CDR3 DNA reads TGTGCCAGCTCCCGCTTCACAAATCCTGTCTCCTACGAGCAGTACTTC. This rearrangement joins TRBV18 to TRBJ2-7; D is undetermined. Germline CDR1 reads KGHSH; CDR2 reads LQKENI. CDR3 length: 16 residues. The V end lost 6 bases, the J end lost 0 bases, and 18 bases lay between the germline ends.

Ten or more counts support this clonotype. The CDR3 spells CASSQGVGKGMANEKLFF. The CDR3 DNA follows: TGTGCCAGCAGCCAAGGAGTTGGCAAGGGAATGGCTAATGAAAAACTGTTTTTT. The chain carries TRBV14 and TRBJ1-4; D call uncertain. Germline V gene sequence: CDR1 SGHDN, CDR2 FVKESK. This CDR3 is 18 amino acids long. Deletions cut 1 base from V and 3 bases from J, with 18 bases between. Together with reference TRBV14 and TRBJ1-4, the CDR3 gives the full variable domain: EAGVTQFPSHSVIEKGQTVTLRCDPISGHDNLYWYRRVMGKEIKFLLHFVKESKQDESGMPNNRFLAERTGGTYSTLKVQPAELEDSGVYFCASSQGVGKGMANEKLFFGSGTQLSVL.

The table lists this clonotype with a few counts. This chain links TRBV10-3 with TRBJ2-2; D remains ambiguous. V lost 7 bases to trimming and J lost 0 bases, with 9 bases between them. From germline, CDR1 is ENHRY and CDR2 SYGVKD. The CDR3 has 14 amino acids. The CDR3 bases are TGTGCCATCACAGACTTGACGAACACCGGGGAGCTGTTTTTT. It encodes CAITDLTNTGELFF.